This is a list of T cell receptor beta chains from one sample in a study of cytomegalovirus exposure and HLA in healthy donors. Produced via immunoSEQ multiplex PCR; TCRdb's table is partial and in-frame only. The table has fewer than 85,000 clones, more than 75% seen once. Specimen: PBMCs. The receptors derive from a male donor in good health and CMV-seropositive. Each CDR3 is given with its conserved first and last residue. A row's size may be missing; if present it is once, few, many or a size class.

size	V	J	CDR3
NA	TRBV11-2	TRBJ1-6	CASSLQGHNSPLHF
NA	TRBV7-2	TRBJ2-1	CASSLASGVFNEQFF
few	TRBV18	TRBJ2-6	CASSPPTMGSGANVLTF
NA	TRBV6-5	TRBJ1-1	CASSYSAGGGTEAFF
NA	TRBV5-4	TRBJ2-3	CASSLPWEQGPQYF
once	TRBV15	TRBJ2-1	CATSRASGSHNEQFF
NA	TRBV6-1	TRBJ1-5	CASRAGDQPQHF
once	TRBV12-5	TRBJ2-7	CASGLVLGQGPYEQYF
NA	TRBV5-1	TRBJ2-2	CASSLDGGELFF
NA	TRBV2	TRBJ2-1	CASSMDNNEQFF
NA	TRBV2	TRBJ1-1	CASSAEVASPNTEAFF
NA	TRBV11-3	TRBJ2-7	CASSDRSSHEQYF
few	TRBV5-4	TRBJ2-3	CASSWTITDTQYF
NA	TRBV6-1	TRBJ1-3	CASSGTITSGNTIYF
NA	TRBV5-1	TRBJ2-5	CASRTPGTGNQETQYF
NA	TRBV5-4	TRBJ1-4	CASSQGQGAGGFEKLFF